The next 27 T cell receptor beta chains were all read from a single sample in a study of technical replicates of blood from several donors. Clones were sequenced by immunoSEQ multiplex PCR, and TCRdb holds only the in-frame ones, with some missing. The sample holds 95,000 or so clones, around 96% seen once. Sequenced input: T cells isolated from PBMCs. These TCRs come from a human donor in good health.

The rearrangement uses TRBV7-9 and TRBJ1-5, with D possibly being TRBD1 (5 bases). Trimming shortened V by 5 bases and J by 4 bases, and 12 bases separated the two germline ends. CDR3 length equals 14 residues. The germline V gene has CDR1 SEHNR and CDR2 FQNEAQ (reference sequence). DNA for the CDR3: TGTGCCAGCAGCCATACAGGAGTTAATCAGCCCCAGCATTTT. Its translation is CASSHTGVNQPQHF.

The rearrangement joins TRBV15 to TRBJ2-3; 7 bases line up with TRBD1. The CDR3 runs 15 residues. The V segment lost 5 bases and the J segment 8 bases; nucleotides outside the gene matches: 13. The V gene's germline CDR1 is LNHNV and CDR2 YYDKDF (reference sequence). As DNA, the CDR3 is TGTGCCACCAGCGTATGGACAGGTATACAGATTACGCAGTATTTT. Residues: CATSVWTGIQITQYF.

The V and J genes are TRBV7-2 and TRBJ2-3; possibly TRBD1 for D (5 bases). CDR1 SGHTA and CDR2 FQGNSA come from the germline V gene. The CDR3 has 15 amino acids. V was cut by 1 base and J by 5 bases, with 13 bases left in between. CDR3 sequence reads: CASSLGTQGGDTQYF. In DNA form, the CDR3 reads TGTGCCAGCAGCTTAGGGACCCAGGGCGGAGATACGCAGTATTTT.

The V and J genes are TRBV28 and TRBJ2-5, with 7 bases lining up with TRBD1. The trim removed 3 bases at V and 4 bases at J, leaving 8 bases unmatched. This CDR3 has 15 amino acids. Germline V gene lookup returns CDR1 MDHEN and CDR2 SYDVKM. In nucleotides, the CDR3 is TGTGCCAGCAGTTTCAGAGGGGGCCTCGGAGAGACCCAGTACTTC. It translates to CASSFRGGLGETQYF. Using reference TRBV28 and TRBJ2-5 for the parts outside the CDR3, the full variable domain is DVKVTQSSRYLVKRTGEKVFLECVQDMDHENMFWYRQDPGLGLRLIYFSYDVKMKEKGDIPEGYSVSREKKERFSLILESASTNQTSMYLCASSFRGGLGETQYFGPGTRLLVL.

The chain has TRBV5-5 and TRBJ1-2; 7 bases match TRBD1. Germline V gene sequence: CDR1 SGHKS, CDR2 YYEKEE (reference sequence). The CDR3 is 12 residues long. V shed 7 bases and J 8 bases; nucleotides not matched to a gene: 8. The CDR3, as DNA: TGTGCCAGCGGTCGGACAGGTAGCGGCTACACCTTC. Translation gives CASGRTGSGYTF.

The count of this clone is one. The rearrangement links TRBV4-2 to TRBJ1-2; a weak D match, TRBD1 (6 bases). Germline V CDR1 and CDR2: LGHNA, YNFKEQ. V was trimmed by 0 bases and J by 4 bases, leaving 18 bases between them. This CDR3 contains 17 residues. In nucleotides, the CDR3 is TGTGCCAGCAGCCAAGAGGTGGGCCAGGGGCCCTCCTATGGCTACACCTTC. As protein: CASSQEVGQGPSYGYTF.

This chain joins TRBV9 and TRBJ2-3; 7 bases are a match to TRBD1. V shed 3 bases and J 4 bases; nucleotides not matched to a gene: 11. The CDR3 is made up of 16 amino acids. In germline, CDR1 is SGDLS, CDR2 YYNGEE. CDR3 DNA: TGTGCCAGCAGCGGTTACCGACAGGGCGTCGCAGATACGCAGTATTTT. Translation gives CASSGYRQGVADTQYF.

This clone is a singleton in its sample. This chain joins TRBV6-5 and TRBJ1-4; the D gene is possibly TRBD1 (6 bases). V was pared by 5 bases and J by 11 bases, with 9 bases between. This CDR3 has 11 amino acids. CDR1 is MNHEY and CDR2 is SVGAGI in the germline V gene. CDR3 bases: TGTGCCAGCAGTGATACAGGGAAACTGTTTTTT. This encodes CASSDTGKLFF.

The chain has TRBV28 and TRBJ2-6; no definite D call. Germline V gene lookup returns CDR1 MDHEN and CDR2 SYDVKM. The CDR3 spans 19 residues. Trimming took off 4 bases at V and 4 bases at J, with 23 bases between the two ends. Written as DNA, the CDR3 is TGTGCCAGCAGTTCACTTAGTGTGGTTCTACCTGCCGGGGCCAACGTCCTGACTTTC. This codes for CASSSLSVVLPAGANVLTF.

The chain links TRBV7-8 to TRBJ2-2; no definite D call. Germline CDR1 is SGHVS and CDR2 is FQNEAQ. V lost 0 bases and J 7 bases, leaving 9 bases between the germline ends. This CDR3 region has 14 residues. In DNA, the CDR3 is TGTGCCAGCAGCTTAGCTAGGAGTGGCGGGGAGCTGTTTTTT. Its protein product is CASSLARSGGELFF.

V gene TRBV30 combines with J gene TRBJ2-1; 7 bases map to TRBD1. CDR1 GTSNPN and CDR2 SVGIG come from the germline V gene (reference sequence). With V trimmed by 6 bases and J by 2 bases, 4 bases remained unmatched. The CDR3 runs to 13 residues. CDR3 bases: TGTGCCTGCACAGGGGCAACCTACAATGAGCAGTTCTTC. It yields the protein CACTGATYNEQFF.

V gene TRBV28 combines with J gene TRBJ2-1; 9 positions agree with TRBD2. This CDR3 comprises 15 residues. The trim removed 5 bases at V and 7 bases at J, leaving 9 bases unmatched. Germline loops: CDR1 MDHEN, CDR2 SYDVKM. CDR3 DNA: TGTGCCAGCAGTCCCGCTGGTAGCGGGAGAAATGAGCAGTTCTTC. This gives the protein CASSPAGSGRNEQFF. The full variable domain, completed using reference TRBV28 and TRBJ2-1, is DVKVTQSSRYLVKRTGEKVFLECVQDMDHENMFWYRQDPGLGLRLIYFSYDVKMKEKGDIPEGYSVSREKKERFSLILESASTNQTSMYLCASSPAGSGRNEQFFGPGTRLTVL.

The chain couples TRBV14 to TRBJ2-1, with 7 bases identical to TRBD2. The germline CDR1 and CDR2 sequences are SGHDN and FVKESK. Losses at the gene ends were 1 base for V and 4 bases for J; bases not matched to a gene: 1. The CDR3 is made up of 14 amino acids. In DNA form, the CDR3 reads TGTGCCAGCAGCCAAGTAGCGGGTTACAATGAGCAGTTCTTC. Protein sequence: CASSQVAGYNEQFF.

The CDR3 region has the DNA TGTGCCAGCAGCGAGGGACTAGCGGAGCCCGAGGAGCTGTTTTTT. Encoded protein: CASSEGLAEPEELFF. V usage is TRBV9 and J usage is TRBJ2-2, with TRBD2 matching 11 bases. CDR1 SGDLS and CDR2 YYNGEE come from the germline V gene. CDR3 length equals 15 residues. V lost 3 bases to trimming and J lost 10 bases; unmatched junction nucleotides: 8.

V usage is TRBV20-1 and J usage is TRBJ1-2, with TRBD1 identical over 9 bases. Looked up from germline, CDR1 is DFQATT and CDR2 is SNEGSKA (reference sequence). V lost 6 bases, J lost 6 bases, and 2 bases stayed unmatched. The CDR3 length is 11 residues. The CDR3, as DNA: TGCAGTGCCGGACAGGGGAATGGCTACACCTTC. Translation gives CSAGQGNGYTF.

This chain connects TRBV9 to TRBJ2-1, with D maybe TRBD1 (5 bases). V gave up 4 bases and J gave up 3 bases, with 17 bases separating them. This CDR3 comprises 16 residues. Per germline, CDR1 SGDLS and CDR2 YYNGEE. This CDR3 is CASSRGQTNFYNEQFF. In DNA form, the CDR3 reads TGTGCCAGCAGCAGAGGACAAACTAATTTCTACAATGAGCAGTTCTTC.

This clone was seen more than once but under ten times. The chain couples TRBV13 to TRBJ1-2, with D possibly matching TRBD1 (5 bases). The germline V gene encodes CDR1 PRHDT and CDR2 FYEKMQ (reference sequence). The V end lost 5 bases, the J end lost 5 bases, and 12 bases lay between the germline ends. This CDR3 spans 13 amino acids. The CDR3 nucleotides read TGTGCCAGCAGCAGTGGACATGGGTATGGCTACACCTTC. It yields the protein CASSSGHGYGYTF.

The chain carries TRBV11-2 and TRBJ1-5; tentative D call: TRBD1 (6 bases). The CDR3 runs to 14 residues. Germline CDR1 reads SGHAT; CDR2 reads FQNNGV. Trimming shortened V by 4 bases and J by 4 bases, and 11 bases separated the two germline ends. The CDR3 nucleotides are TGTGCCAGCAGCTGGTCTCAGGGGAATCAGCCCCAGCATTTT. Amino acid sequence: CASSWSQGNQPQHF. The full variable domain, its missing parts supplied by reference TRBV11-2 and TRBJ1-5, is EAGVAQSPRYKIIEKRQSVAFWCNPISGHATLYWYQQILGQGPKLLIQFQNNGVVDDSQLPKDRFSAERLKGVDSTLKIQPAKLEDSAVYLCASSWSQGNQPQHFGDGTRLSIL.

To note about this clone: No DNA is shown, since the ends of the CDR3 on it are uncertain; the CDR3 is the one TCRdb lists. This chain uses TRBV5-6 with TRBJ2-1; TRBD1, the table's D call, lacks a check against the DNA. CDR1 and CDR2 (germline): SGHDT, YYEEEE. The CDR3 has 18 amino acids, counting both end residues. CDR3 sequence: CASSLAFGPGVSYNEQFF.

V gene TRBV19 combines with J gene TRBJ2-2; a possible D gene is TRBD2 (6 bases). Germline V gene lookup returns CDR1 LNHDA and CDR2 SQIVND (reference sequence). The CDR3 consists of 16 residues. V shed 7 bases and J shed 1 base, with 16 bases lying between them. The CDR3 is CASIYTWGGNTGELFF. The DNA for the CDR3 is TGTGCCAGTATTTATACGTGGGGAGGGAACACCGGGGAGCTGTTTTTT.

The chain uses TRBV19 and TRBJ2-1; no clear D gene. Germline CDR1 and CDR2: LNHDA and SQIVND (reference sequence). This CDR3 region has 15 residues. Trimming left V 4 bases short and J 9 bases short, with 19 bases between. The chain's CDR3 is CASSNDMASAGEQFF. CDR3 DNA sequence: TGTGCCAGTAGTAACGACATGGCTTCTGCTGGTGAGCAGTTCTTC. Using reference TRBV19 and TRBJ2-1 for the parts outside the CDR3, the full variable domain is DGGITQSPKYLFRKEGQNVTLSCEQNLNHDAMYWYRQDPGQGLRLIYYSQIVNDFQKGDIAEGYSVSREKKESFPLTVTSAQKNPTAFYLCASSNDMASAGEQFFGPGTRLTVL.

This clone was recorded once. This chain links TRBV6-6 with TRBJ2-7; the D gene is possibly TRBD1 (6 bases). The CDR3 is 12 residues long. The germline V gene encodes CDR1 MNHNY and CDR2 SVGAGI (reference sequence). The V gene lost 5 bases and the J gene lost 6 bases, with 11 bases spanning the gap. The DNA for the CDR3 is TGTGCCAGCAGTCAACAGGGATCCGAGCAGTACTTC. It specifies CASSQQGSEQYF.

The chain employs TRBV5-1 and TRBJ2-3, with 9 positions matching TRBD2. The V segment lost 2 bases and the J segment 2 bases; nucleotides outside the gene matches: 6. Germline V gene data show CDR1 as SGHRS and CDR2 as YFSETQ. The CDR3 has 16 amino acids. The CDR3 nucleotides read TGCGCCAGCAGCTTTAGGGCTAGCGGGATCACAGATACGCAGTATTTT. Translation gives CASSFRASGITDTQYF.

V and J are TRBV27 and TRBJ1-4, with 8 positions matching TRBD1. The CDR3 covers 14 residues. Per the germline V gene, CDR1 is MNHEY and CDR2 is SMNVEV (reference sequence). V lost 4 bases to trimming and J lost 8 bases; unmatched junction nucleotides: 6. The CDR3 nucleotides read TGTGCCAGCAGTTCCTTTGGACAGGGAGAAAAACTGTTTTTT. The encoded protein is CASSSFGQGEKLFF.

The chain couples TRBV30 to TRBJ2-5; 8 bases are a match to TRBD2. The ends lost 3 bases at V and 10 bases at J; junction bases unmatched: 10. Germline loops: CDR1 GTSNPN, CDR2 SVGIG (reference sequence). This CDR3 spans 13 amino acids. The CDR3 is CAWSLSRGEGQYF. Written as DNA, the CDR3 is TGTGCCTGGAGCCTGTCGCGGGGGGAAGGCCAGTACTTC. The full variable domain, completed using reference TRBV30 and TRBJ2-5, is SQTIHQWPATLVQPVGSPLSLECTVEGTSNPNLYWYRQAAGRGLQLLFYSVGIGQISSEVPQNLSASRPQDRQFILSSKKLLLSDSGFYLCAWSLSRGEGQYFGPGTRLLVL.

J is TRBJ1-5 and V is TRBV7-3; no definite D call. Trimming left V 5 bases short and J 9 bases short, with 17 bases between. The CDR3 runs 14 residues. The germline V gene encodes CDR1 SGHTA and CDR2 FQGTGA. The CDR3 loop reads CASSPVAGGGPQHF. The CDR3 nucleotides read TGTGCCAGCAGCCCCGTGGCGGGAGGTGGGCCCCAGCATTTT.

J is TRBJ1-5 and V is TRBV7-8; 7 bases line up with TRBD1. The CDR3 sequence is 15 residues long. Trimming removed 0 bases from V and 6 bases from J; junction bases left unmatched: 5. CDR1 is SGHVS and CDR2 is FQNEAQ in the germline V gene. The CDR3: CASSLAGGLAQPQHF. CDR3 in DNA: TGTGCCAGCAGCTTAGCAGGGGGCCTGGCTCAGCCCCAGCATTTT.